This T cell receptor (beta chain) was identified in a study of blood T cells in healthy people across ages. Findings of the study overall: Versus aged donors, long-lived donors had higher diversity and more naive CD4+ cells.

This clonotype was observed a single time. Its antigen is as yet unknown. A second PCR of about 7 to 12 cycles used a sample-barcoded 5' primer and a J-beta primer mix. A single record per CDR3 protein comes from TCRdb applying MiXCR to the 5' RACE reads. This table holds some 1.4 million distinct CDR3 sequences, 42% found once. Germline values: CDR1 KGHSH, CDR2 LQKENI. This CDR3 comprises 16 residues. V trimming: 6 bases; J trimming: 0 bases; junction bases outside the gene matches: 6. The chain combines TRBV18 with TRBJ1-3; 9 bases map to TRBD1. The sequenced material came from blood. The clonotype comes from a woman aged 18-29 years in good health. CDR3 sequence: CASSDGTGPSGNTIYF. CDR3 nucleotides: TGTGCCAGCTCGGACGGGACAGGGCCCTCTGGAAACACCATATATTTT.